This T cell receptor beta chain comes out of a study of blood T cell repertoires in COVID-19. Study-wide context: Some COVID-19 samples were acute and others convalescent; all came from the United States, Italy and Spain. From T cells, B-cell-depleted T cells, or PBMCs came the material, which was cDNA or gDNA.

From germline, CDR1 is SGHAT and CDR2 FQNNGV. CDR3 length: 14 amino acids. V was pared by 5 bases and J by 1 base, with 5 bases of the junction left unmatched. Per the original methods: Nucleated cell counts were estimated from reference gene primer amplification. Libraries were prepared by immunoSEQ multiplex PCR; TCRdb keeps only in-frame clonotypes and omits some of them. V, J and clone size derive from that table, while D and trimming were established from the DNA sequence. The repertoire holds some 150,000 clones, around four fifths seen once, with about 38% in the top ten. The chain uses TRBV11-2 and TRBJ2-7, with 7 bases identical to TRBD1. Sequenced: peripheral blood. This receptor was identified in a human donor in a cohort sampled during active COVID-19. The DNA for the CDR3 is TGTGCCAGCAGCCACTGGGACAGATCCTACGAGCAGTACTTC. It encodes CASSHWDRSYEQYF.